This TCR beta chain was retrieved from a study of cytomegalovirus exposure and HLA in healthy donors. Study-wide results and caveats: There were a few CMV-associated chains whose specificity for CMV antigens was confirmed in vitro.

In regard to this clone: Its antigen is undetermined.

The PCR had 60 Vbeta and 13 Jbeta primers. Profiling relied on immunoSEQ multiplex PCR, and the TCRdb table lists in-frame clones only, not all of them. This sample has about 150,000 clones, with almost 85% found just once. V was shortened by 2 bases and J by 2 bases, with 8 bases between the two germline ends. The CDR3 is 14 residues long. Germline CDR1 is KGHSH and CDR2 is LQKENI. The chain has TRBV18 and TRBJ2-3; D perhaps matches TRBD2 (5 bases). This TCR came from a girl aged 10 to 17 in good health and CMV-seropositive. Material: PBMCs. The DNA of the CDR3 is TGTGCCAGCTCACCAGGACTTCCCACAGATACGCAGTATTTT. Its translation is CASSPGLPTDTQYF.